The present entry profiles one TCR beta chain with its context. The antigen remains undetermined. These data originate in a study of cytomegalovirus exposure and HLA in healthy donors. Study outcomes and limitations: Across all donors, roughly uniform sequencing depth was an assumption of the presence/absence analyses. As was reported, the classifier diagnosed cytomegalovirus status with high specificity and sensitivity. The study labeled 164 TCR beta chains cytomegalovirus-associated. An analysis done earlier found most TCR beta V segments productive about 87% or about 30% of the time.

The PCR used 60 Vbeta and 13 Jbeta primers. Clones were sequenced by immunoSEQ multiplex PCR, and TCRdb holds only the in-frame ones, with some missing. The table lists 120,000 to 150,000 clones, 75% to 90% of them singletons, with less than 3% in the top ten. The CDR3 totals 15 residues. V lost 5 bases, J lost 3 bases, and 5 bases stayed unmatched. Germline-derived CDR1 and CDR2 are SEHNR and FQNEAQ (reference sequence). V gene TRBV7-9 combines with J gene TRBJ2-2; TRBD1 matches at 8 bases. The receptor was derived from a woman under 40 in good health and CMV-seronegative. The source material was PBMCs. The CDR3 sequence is CASSPRGLDTGELFF. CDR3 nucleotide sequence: TGTGCCAGCAGCCCCAGGGGGCTAGACACCGGGGAGCTGTTTTTT.